Listed here are 21 T cell receptor beta chains from one sample, sequenced in a study of human T cells and chemical hapten exposure. Noted time point: pre-sensitization, week 0. Treatment denoted: therapeutic diphenylcyclopropenone sensitization with weekly scalp DPC. TCRdb passed the RACE reads through MiXCR, listing each CDR3 protein once. The top ten hold about 1.2% of the sample, which has 250,000 or so distinct CDR3 sequences, about 7.7% seen once. Sequencing used whole blood, obtained in connection with sensitization to the hapten diphenylcyclopropenone (DPC). The source of these receptors is a man aged 18-30 years with alopecia areata. Some clones in this sample may be carry-over from other donors' samples.

This clonotype appeared a few times. V and J are TRBV6-5 and TRBJ2-1; the match to TRBD1 covers 10 bases. Unmatched junction bases numbered 8, after V lost 4 bases and J lost 8 bases. CDR1 is MNHEY and CDR2 is SVGAGI in the germline V gene. This CDR3 is built from 15 residues. CDR3 loop: CASSFVGQGFYEQFF. The CDR3 nucleotides are TGTGCCAGCAGTTTTGTGGGACAGGGGTTTTATGAGCAGTTCTTC.

This clonotype was seen a handful of times. This sequence joins TRBV29-1 and TRBJ1-2; possibly TRBD1 for D (6 bases). The V gene lost 7 bases and the J gene lost 4 bases, with 19 bases spanning the gap. CDR3 length equals 14 residues. Germline V gene sequence: CDR1 SQVTM, CDR2 ANQGSEA. CDR3 bases: TGCAGCGGGCATATAAGGACAGATGGCTATGGCTACACCTTC. Translation: CSGHIRTDGYGYTF. The full variable domain, with the rest looked up from reference TRBV29-1 and TRBJ1-2, is SAVISQKPSRDICQRGTSLTIQCQVDSQVTMMFWYRQQPGQSLTLIATANQGSEATYESGFVIDKFPISRPNLTFSTLTVSNMSPEDSSIYLCSGHIRTDGYGYTFGSGTRLTVV.

This clonotype came up a few times. The chain joins TRBV6-5 to TRBJ2-5; the D gene is possibly TRBD2 (7 bases). Germline CDR1 is MNHEY and CDR2 is SVGAGI. This CDR3 contains 15 residues. The germline V and J ends were trimmed by 2 bases and 5 bases, with 15 bases remaining between them. CDR3 sequence (DNA): TGTGCCAGCAGTTACATACGGGGGGCCCCGGAGACCCAGTACTTC. Its protein product is CASSYIRGAPETQYF.

This clonotype was counted many times. The chain uses TRBV9 and TRBJ1-1; D perhaps matches TRBD1 (5 bases). V was clipped by 5 bases and J by 2 bases, with 10 bases between them. The CDR3 spans 13 residues. The V gene's germline CDR1 is SGDLS and CDR2 YYNGEE. The CDR3 DNA follows: TGTGCCAGCAGGGGGACGGGCAACACTGAAGCTTTCTTT. Translating gives CASRGTGNTEAFF. Supplemented by reference TRBV9 and TRBJ1-1, the full variable domain reads DSGVTQTPKHLITATGQRVTLRCSPRSGDLSVYWYQQSLDQGLQFLIQYYNGEERAKGNILERFSAQQFPDLHSELNLSSLELGDSALYFCASRGTGNTEAFFGQGTRLTVV.

The genes are TRBV20-1 and TRBJ1-2, with D possibly being TRBD1 (5 bases). The CDR3 consists of 12 residues. Trimming pared 6 bases from V and 2 bases from J, leaving 10 bases between. Germline-derived CDR1 and CDR2 are DFQATT and SNEGSKA (reference sequence). CDR3 in DNA: TGCAGTGCGGGGGGGATAAACTATGGCTACACCTTC. Translating gives CSAGGINYGYTF.

This clonotype appeared many times. V usage is TRBV5-1 and J usage is TRBJ1-4, with D perhaps TRBD1 (6 bases). The germline V gene encodes CDR1 SGHRS and CDR2 YFSETQ. CDR3 length equals 15 residues. V was cut by 4 bases and J by 4 bases, with 14 bases left in between. DNA for the CDR3: TGCGCCAGCAGCCGCGTTCAGGGGAATAATGAAAAACTGTTTTTT. Its translation is CASSRVQGNNEKLFF.

This clonotype was detected only a few times. The chain combines TRBV5-1 with TRBJ1-1, with D hard to call. V gave up 4 bases and J gave up 0 bases, with 16 bases separating them. This CDR3 has 16 residues. The germline V gene has CDR1 SGHRS and CDR2 YFSETQ. The CDR3, as DNA: TGCGCCAGCAGCCCTGGTGCCAGATATATGAACACTGAAGCTTTCTTT. Translating it yields CASSPGARYMNTEAFF.

This clonotype was counted ten times or more. The rearrangement uses TRBV6-6 and TRBJ1-1; D is possibly TRBD1 (6 bases). The CDR3 has 15 residues. The ends were cut back, 2 bases at V and 8 bases at J, with 18 bases in the middle. Germline CDR1 and CDR2: MNHNY and SVGAGI (reference sequence). The CDR3 coding sequence is TGTGCCAGCAGTTACGATGGGGGGCGCGTGACCGAAGCTTTCTTT. Protein sequence: CASSYDGGRVTEAFF.

A few counts support this clonotype. The chain employs TRBV4-2 and TRBJ2-3; 8 nucleotides agree with TRBD1. The J segment lost 0 bases and the V segment lost 3 bases, leaving 23 bases of the junction unmatched. The CDR3 is 22 amino acids. The germline gives CDR1 LGHNA, CDR2 YNFKEQ. CDR3 residues: CASSHFIVATPQGDPSTDTQYF. In DNA form, the CDR3 reads TGTGCCAGCAGCCATTTTATTGTCGCTACTCCACAGGGGGACCCTAGCACAGATACGCAGTATTTT.

This clonotype was observed at least ten times. The chain carries TRBV3-1 and TRBJ2-7; no definite D call. The V end lost 1 base, the J end lost 0 bases, and 4 bases lay between the germline ends. The germline CDR1 and CDR2 sequences are LGHDT and YNNKEL (reference sequence). This CDR3 contains 13 residues. CDR3 region: CASSQGTSYEQYF. As DNA, the CDR3 is TGTGCCAGCAGCCAAGGCACCTCCTACGAGCAGTACTTC.

This clonotype occurred a few times. The rearrangement joins TRBV27 to TRBJ1-1; possible D gene TRBD1, 5 bases. Germline CDR1 and CDR2: MNHEY and SMNVEV (reference sequence). Trimming shortened V by 2 bases and J by 1 base, and 11 bases separated the two germline ends. The CDR3 is made up of 15 amino acids. As DNA, the CDR3 is TGTGCCAGCAGTTTACGGCGGGGACCGAACACTGAAGCTTTCTTT. Amino acids: CASSLRRGPNTEAFF.

This clonotype has a count of ten or more. The rearrangement links TRBV7-6 to TRBJ1-6, with D unresolved. This CDR3 region has 17 residues. The V and J ends lost 0 bases and 0 bases respectively, with 9 bases between them. The germline CDR1 and CDR2 sequences are SGHVS and FNYEAQ. CDR3 in DNA: TGTGCCAGCAGCTTAGCGCCGGGATCCTCCTATAATTCACCCCTCCACTTT. It is translated as CASSLAPGSSYNSPLHF.

The rearrangement joins TRBV7-2 to TRBJ1-6; 7 bases line up with TRBD1. The CDR3 totals 13 residues. Unmatched junction bases numbered 5, after V lost 8 bases and J lost 7 bases. In germline, CDR1 is SGHTA, CDR2 FQGNSA. The CDR3 loop reads CASRQGGNSPLHF. CDR3 DNA sequence: TGTGCCAGCCGTCAGGGGGGCAATTCACCCCTCCACTTT.

This rearrangement joins TRBV5-1 to TRBJ1-1; D perhaps matches TRBD1 (5 bases). Germline assignment: CDR1 SGHRS and CDR2 YFSETQ. V was trimmed by 6 bases and J by 3 bases, leaving 9 bases between them. This CDR3 has 12 amino acids. CDR3 DNA: TGCGCCAGCATCGGGGCGGACACTGAAGCTTTCTTT. Translation: CASIGADTEAFF.

The rearrangement uses TRBV6-6 and TRBJ2-7; possible D gene TRBD2, 5 bases. CDR1 MNHNY and CDR2 SVGAGI come from the germline V gene (reference sequence). This CDR3 region has 16 residues. With 0 bases removed from V and 2 bases from J, the gap between germline ends came to 14 bases. The CDR3: CASSYSLLPGTYEQYF. The CDR3 DNA follows: TGTGCCAGCAGTTACTCTTTACTCCCGGGAACCTACGAGCAGTACTTC.

The table lists this clonotype with a few counts. This rearrangement joins TRBV7-9 to TRBJ2-5; tentatively, D is TRBD1 (5 bases). This CDR3 has 15 amino acids. V lost 2 bases to trimming and J lost 2 bases, with 12 bases between them. From germline, CDR1 is SEHNR and CDR2 FQNEAQ (reference sequence). In nucleotides, the CDR3 is TGTGCCAGCAGCTTAAGCCAGGGAATGCAAGAGACCCAGTACTTC. Translating gives CASSLSQGMQETQYF.

This clonotype was found many times. The chain combines TRBV12-3 or TRBV12-4 with TRBJ1-5; D perhaps matches TRBD1 (5 bases). V lost 7 bases and J lost 3, with 10 bases in between. This CDR3 has 13 amino acids. The CDR3 spells CASKAQDNQPQHF. CDR3 bases: TGTGCCAGCAAAGCACAGGACAATCAGCCCCAGCATTTT.

This clonotype was counted between two and nine times. The chain recombines TRBV7-9 with TRBJ2-7, with TRBD1 matching over 7 bases. V was pared by 2 bases and J by 4 bases, with 11 bases of the junction left unmatched. Germline V gene lookup returns CDR1 SEHNR and CDR2 FQNEAQ (reference sequence). The CDR3 is 16 residues long. CDR3 in DNA: TGTGCCAGCAGCTTAAACCCGAAAGACAGGGAATACGAGCAGTACTTC. Protein sequence: CASSLNPKDREYEQYF.

This rearrangement joins TRBV4-1 to TRBJ2-5; no definite D call. Germline CDR1 is MGHRA and CDR2 is YSYEKL. This CDR3 has 18 residues. V was clipped by 0 bases and J by 5 bases, with 22 bases between them. For the CDR3, the DNA is TGCGCCAGCAGCCAAGAAGATGCCCCGGCCCCCCGGCCTGAGACCCAGTACTTC. It codes for CASSQEDAPAPRPETQYF.

In this sample, this clonotype turned up a few times. The genes are TRBV10-3 and TRBJ1-5; maybe TRBD1 (5 bases). From germline, CDR1 is ENHRY and CDR2 SYGVKD. This CDR3 is 13 amino acids long. V was pared by 10 bases and J by 6 bases, with 16 bases between. Here the CDR3 DNA reads TGTGCCACCCGACGGGGGGAAACTCAGCCCCAGCATTTT. Residues: CATRRGETQPQHF.

This clonotype showed up many times. V and J are TRBV7-9 and TRBJ1-5; possibly TRBD1 for D (6 bases). Trimming removed 5 bases at V and 7 bases at J, with 15 bases between. Germline CDR1 SEHNR, CDR2 FQNEAQ (reference sequence). The CDR3 totals 14 residues. In DNA form, the CDR3 reads TGTGCCAGCAGCGCGGGGGCAGGAGGCCAGCCCCAGCATTTT. Residues: CASSAGAGGQPQHF.